Shown below are 13 T cell receptor beta chains from a single sample sequenced in a study of Graves' ophthalmopathy and Graves' hyperthyroidism. From RNA, the CDR3 regions of TCR beta chains were amplified and sequenced. First-round RT-PCR employed HTBI primers, with a second-round multiplex PCR after it. Using its own MiXCR run on the multiplex PCR reads, TCRdb lists one record per CDR3 protein. Here the sample spans about 700,000 distinct CDR3 sequences, roughly two fifths being singletons. The sequencing sample was made of peripheral blood. The origin of the receptors is an adult man with Graves' ophthalmopathy.

A note on this clonotype: Possible read error: a much larger clone is one base away. This chain uses TRBV9 with TRBJ2-7, with 7 bases that match TRBD1. This CDR3 has 15 amino acids. With V trimmed by 3 bases and J by 4 bases, 10 bases remained unmatched. The germline V gene encodes CDR1 SGDLS and CDR2 YYNGEE. This CDR3 reads CASSARGRGSYEQYF. The CDR3 nucleotides are TGTGCCAGCAGCGCCCGGGGCAGGGGGTCGTACGAGCAGTACTTC.

The chain carries TRBV5-1 and TRBJ2-7; TRBD1 might be the D (7 bases). CDR3 length: 14 amino acids. V was trimmed by 3 bases and J by 5 bases, leaving 15 bases between them. CDR1 is SGHRS, CDR2 YFSETQ, per germline. The CDR3 DNA follows: TGCGCCAGCAGCTCGGGACAGTGGGGGGACGAGCAGTACTTC. Translation gives CASSSGQWGDEQYF.

In the case of this clonotype: A much larger clone sits a single nucleotide away, making a read error possible. No conserved phenylalanine or tryptophan is present at the end of the CDR3, so a read error is the likely explanation. The chain links TRBV7-2 to TRBJ2-7, with 12 bases identical to TRBD1. CDR1 and CDR2 (germline): SGHTA, FQGNSA. The trim removed 8 bases at V and 4 bases at J, leaving 12 bases unmatched. The CDR3 runs 16 residues. CDR3 bases: TGTGCCAGCGCCCCCGGGGGACAGGGGGCCCTTTACGAGCAGTACCTC. This translates into CASAPGGQGALYEQYL.

This clonotype showed up many times. The V gene is TRBV9, the J gene TRBJ2-2; D unclear. Germline V lookup: CDR1 SGDLS, CDR2 YYNGEE. The CDR3 is made up of 14 amino acids. The ends were cut back, 2 bases at V and 3 bases at J, with 8 bases in the middle. CDR3 residues: CASSVGQHTGELFF. The DNA of the CDR3 is TGTGCCAGCAGCGTGGGCCAGCACACCGGGGAGCTGTTTTTT.

This chain links TRBV7-8 with TRBJ1-2, with TRBD1 matching over 7 bases. V lost 5 bases to trimming and J lost 7 bases; unmatched junction nucleotides: 13. The CDR3 is 15 amino acids. The germline V gene encodes CDR1 SGHVS and CDR2 FQNEAQ. CDR3 in amino acids: CASSVGGQGEGGYTF. The CDR3 DNA follows: TGTGCCAGCAGCGTTGGTGGGCAGGGGGAAGGTGGCTACACCTTC.

For this clonotype: A much bigger clone sits one base away, suggesting this may be a read error. This chain links TRBV20-1 with TRBJ2-5; 7 bases are a match to TRBD2. V shed 0 bases and J 5 bases; nucleotides not matched to a gene: 6. The length of the CDR3 is 14 residues. Germline CDR1 and CDR2: DFQATT and SNEGSKA (reference sequence). The CDR3 loop is CSARDSGGVETQYF. The DNA of the CDR3 is TGCAGTGCTAGAGATTCTGGGGGGGTTGAGACCCAGTACTTC.

Many counts were recorded for this clonotype. This chain links TRBV29-1 with TRBJ1-1, with no clear D. The length of the CDR3 is 12 residues. V was shortened by 7 bases and J by 5 bases, with 14 bases between the two germline ends. CDR1 is SQVTM, CDR2 ANQGSEA, per germline. DNA for the CDR3: TGCAGCGCCGCCGGGGAAGCTACTGAAGCTTTCTTT. It translates to CSAAGEATEAFF.

This clonotype has a count of ten or more. The V gene is TRBV12-3 or TRBV12-4, the J gene TRBJ1-2; D gene ambiguous. CDR3 length: 13 amino acids. Trimming took off 7 bases at V and 2 bases at J, with 11 bases between the two ends. The CDR3 nucleotides read TGTGCCAGCACCCGACGGACCAACTATGGCTACACCTTC. It encodes CASTRRTNYGYTF.

This clonotype was counted many times. The germline gene is not matched at one end of the junction; a read error may be the cause. The chain employs TRBV10-3 and TRBJ1-1, with a tentative D call TRBD1 (5 bases). Germline values: CDR1 ENHRY, CDR2 SYGVKD. This CDR3 comprises 14 residues. CDR3 nucleotides: TGTGCCAGCAGTCCTACCAGGGTATACACTGAAGCTTTCTTT. Protein sequence: CASSPTRVYTEAFF.

The chain carries TRBV2 and TRBJ1-4, with 8 bases aligning to TRBD1. This CDR3 region has 14 residues. Germline CDR1 and CDR2: SNHLY and FYNNEI. V was pared by 7 bases and J by 8 bases, with 9 bases of the junction left unmatched. CDR3 nucleotides: TGTGCCAGCAAGGTGGCAGGGGGCGGAGAAAAACTGTTTTTT. This encodes CASKVAGGGEKLFF.

This chain uses TRBV2 with TRBJ1-4; D call uncertain. V was trimmed by 4 bases and J by 8 bases, leaving 14 bases between them. Per germline, CDR1 SNHLY and CDR2 FYNNEI. The length of the CDR3 is 14 residues. The CDR3 DNA follows: TGTGCCAGCAGTGTGGAGATCGGAAACGAAAAACTGTTTTTT. Translated: CASSVEIGNEKLFF. Full variable domain (rest looked up from reference TRBV2 and TRBJ1-4): EPEVTQTPSHQVTQMGQEVILRCVPISNHLYFYWYRQILGQKVEFLVSFYNNEISEKSEIFDDQFSVERPDGSNFTLKIRSTKLEDSAMYFCASSVEIGNEKLFFGSGTQLSVL.

This clonotype came up a few times. V usage is TRBV2 and J usage is TRBJ2-2; 7 bases map to TRBD1. The CDR3 spans 15 residues. CDR1 and CDR2 from the germline V gene are SNHLY and FYNNEI. V lost 4 bases and J lost 4; bases outside the gene matches: 6. This chain's CDR3 is CASSGQGQLTGELFF. CDR3 sequence (DNA): TGTGCCAGCAGTGGCCAGGGACAGCTCACCGGGGAGCTGTTTTTT.

The sample holds many counts of this clonotype. The V and J genes are TRBV6-6 and TRBJ1-2; D is uncertain. The V and J ends lost 5 bases and 5 bases respectively, with 12 bases between them. The CDR3 is 13 amino acids. The germline CDR1 and CDR2 sequences are MNHNY and SVGAGI (reference sequence). In DNA form, the CDR3 reads TGTGCCAGCAGTGGCGGCAGTTCGTATGGCTACACCTTC. This sequence encodes CASSGGSSYGYTF.